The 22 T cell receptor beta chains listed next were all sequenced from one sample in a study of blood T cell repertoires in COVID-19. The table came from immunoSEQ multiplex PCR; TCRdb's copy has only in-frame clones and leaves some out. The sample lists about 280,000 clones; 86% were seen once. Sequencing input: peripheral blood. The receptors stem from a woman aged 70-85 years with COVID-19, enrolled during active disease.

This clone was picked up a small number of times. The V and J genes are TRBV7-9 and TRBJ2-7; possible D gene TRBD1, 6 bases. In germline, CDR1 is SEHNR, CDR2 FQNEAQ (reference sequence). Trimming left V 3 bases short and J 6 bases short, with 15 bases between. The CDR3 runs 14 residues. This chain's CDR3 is CASSFAGTRSEQYF. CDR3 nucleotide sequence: TGTGCCAGCAGCTTTGCCGGGACACGATCCGAGCAGTACTTC.

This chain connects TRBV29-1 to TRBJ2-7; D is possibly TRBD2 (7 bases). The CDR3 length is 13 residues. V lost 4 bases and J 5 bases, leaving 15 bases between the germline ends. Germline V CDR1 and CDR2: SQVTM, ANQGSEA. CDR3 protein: CSVGGGGGDEQYF. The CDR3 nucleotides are TGCAGCGTTGGAGGGGGGGGCGGTGACGAGCAGTACTTC.

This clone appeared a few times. Here the CDR3 reads CASSTDRHTEAFF. The CDR3 nucleotides are TGTGCCAGCAGTACCGACAGACACACTGAAGCTTTCTTT. The chain couples TRBV11-2 to TRBJ1-1, with TRBD1 as a possible D gene (5 bases). Trimming pared 6 bases from V and 3 bases from J, leaving 11 bases between. Germline CDR1 reads SGHAT; CDR2 reads FQNNGV. This CDR3 contains 13 residues.

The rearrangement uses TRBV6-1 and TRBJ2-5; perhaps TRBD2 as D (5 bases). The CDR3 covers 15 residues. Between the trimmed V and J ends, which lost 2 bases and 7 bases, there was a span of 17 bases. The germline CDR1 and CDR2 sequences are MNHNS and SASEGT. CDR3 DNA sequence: TGTGCCAGCAGTGAAAAGGAGGCAGGTGGTGGGACCCAGTACTTC. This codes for CASSEKEAGGGTQYF.

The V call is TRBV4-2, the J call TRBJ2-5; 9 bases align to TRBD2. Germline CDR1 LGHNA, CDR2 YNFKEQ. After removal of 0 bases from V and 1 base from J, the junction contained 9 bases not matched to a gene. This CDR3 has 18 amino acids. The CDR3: CASSQDLAGGILQETQYF. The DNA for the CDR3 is TGTGCCAGCAGCCAAGATCTCGCGGGGGGGATTCTCCAAGAGACCCAGTACTTC.

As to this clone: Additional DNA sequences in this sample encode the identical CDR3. CDR3 DNA: TGTGCCTGGAGTCGGGGGGATTCTGGAAACACCATATATTTT. Translation gives CAWSRGDSGNTIYF. The chain has TRBV30 and TRBJ1-3; possible D gene TRBD1, 5 bases. This CDR3 comprises 14 residues. V was pared by 2 bases and J by 1 base, with 9 bases between. Germline assignment: CDR1 GTSNPN and CDR2 SVGIG (reference sequence).

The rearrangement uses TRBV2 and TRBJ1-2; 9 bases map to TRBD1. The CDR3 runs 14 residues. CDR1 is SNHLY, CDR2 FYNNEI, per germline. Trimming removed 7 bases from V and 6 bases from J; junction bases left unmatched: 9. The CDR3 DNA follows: TGTGCCAGCATCCCGGGACAGGGATGGGATGGCTACACCTTC. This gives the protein CASIPGQGWDGYTF. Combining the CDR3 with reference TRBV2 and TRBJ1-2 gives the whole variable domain EPEVTQTPSHQVTQMGQEVILRCVPISNHLYFYWYRQILGQKVEFLVSFYNNEISEKSEIFDDQFSVERPDGSNFTLKIRSTKLEDSAMYFCASIPGQGWDGYTFGSGTRLTVV.

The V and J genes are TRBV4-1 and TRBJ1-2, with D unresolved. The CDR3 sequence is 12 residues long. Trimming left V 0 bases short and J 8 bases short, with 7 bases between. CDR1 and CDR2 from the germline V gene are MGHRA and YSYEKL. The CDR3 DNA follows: TGCGCCAGCAGCCAAGAGCAGCGCGGCTACACCTTC. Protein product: CASSQEQRGYTF.

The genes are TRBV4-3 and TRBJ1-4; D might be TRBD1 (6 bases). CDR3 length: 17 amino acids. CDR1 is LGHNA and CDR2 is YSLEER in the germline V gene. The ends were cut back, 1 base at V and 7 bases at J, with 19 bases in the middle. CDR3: CASSQGLLPQGGEKLFF. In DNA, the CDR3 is TGCGCCAGCAGCCAAGGTCTTCTCCCACAGGGTGGTGAAAAACTGTTTTTT.

CDR3 nucleotide sequence: TGTGCCAGCAGTGAAGGTGCATGGGGGGGAAGTCGGAAGAGGACGGAGACCCAGTACTTC. Residues: CASSEGAWGGSRKRTETQYF. The chain couples TRBV2 to TRBJ2-5; 7 bases match TRBD2. The length of the CDR3 is 20 residues. V lost 1 base, J lost 5 bases, and 22 bases stayed unmatched. The germline V gene encodes CDR1 SNHLY and CDR2 FYNNEI.

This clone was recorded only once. This chain's CDR3 is CASMAVATGANSPLHF. Here the CDR3 DNA reads TGTGCCAGTATGGCCGTGGCGACAGGGGCCAATTCACCCCTCCACTTT. The rearrangement links TRBV19 to TRBJ1-6; 8 nucleotides agree with TRBD1. This CDR3 has 16 amino acids. Germline CDR1 reads LNHDA; CDR2 reads SQIVND (reference sequence). With 7 bases clipped from V and 7 bases from J, the junction kept 12 bases outside the gene matches.

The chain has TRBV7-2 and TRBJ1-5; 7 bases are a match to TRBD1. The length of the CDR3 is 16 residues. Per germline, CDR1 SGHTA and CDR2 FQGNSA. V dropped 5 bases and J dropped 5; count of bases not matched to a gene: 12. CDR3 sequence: CASSEGQDRLYQPQHF. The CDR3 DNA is TGTGCCAGCAGCGAAGGCCAGGACAGGCTGTATCAGCCCCAGCATTTT.

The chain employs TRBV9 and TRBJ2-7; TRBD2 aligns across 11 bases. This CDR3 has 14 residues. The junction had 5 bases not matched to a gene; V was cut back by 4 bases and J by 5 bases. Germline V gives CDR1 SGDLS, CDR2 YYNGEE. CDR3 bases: TGTGCCAGCAGCCCTAGCGGGGGGAAGAACGAGCAGTACTTC. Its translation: CASSPSGGKNEQYF.

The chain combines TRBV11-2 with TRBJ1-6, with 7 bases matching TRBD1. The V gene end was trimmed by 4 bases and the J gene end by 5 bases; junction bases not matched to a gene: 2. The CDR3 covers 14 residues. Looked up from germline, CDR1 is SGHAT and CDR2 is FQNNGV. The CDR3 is CASSSGTDNSPLHF. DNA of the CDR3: TGTGCCAGCAGCTCGGGGACAGATAATTCACCCCTCCACTTT.

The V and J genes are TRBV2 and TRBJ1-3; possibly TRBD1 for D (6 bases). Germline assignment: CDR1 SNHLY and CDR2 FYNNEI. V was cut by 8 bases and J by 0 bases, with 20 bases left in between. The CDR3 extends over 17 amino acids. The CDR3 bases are TGTGCCAGCCTACCCACAGGGCTGGGTTACTCTGGAAACACCATATATTTT. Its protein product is CASLPTGLGYSGNTIYF.

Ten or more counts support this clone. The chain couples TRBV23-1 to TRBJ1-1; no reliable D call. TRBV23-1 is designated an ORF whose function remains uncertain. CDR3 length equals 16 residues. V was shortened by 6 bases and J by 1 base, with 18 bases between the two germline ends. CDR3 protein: CASSPHLRGQNTEAFF. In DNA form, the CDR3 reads TGCGCCAGCAGCCCCCATTTACGGGGTCAGAACACTGAAGCTTTCTTT.

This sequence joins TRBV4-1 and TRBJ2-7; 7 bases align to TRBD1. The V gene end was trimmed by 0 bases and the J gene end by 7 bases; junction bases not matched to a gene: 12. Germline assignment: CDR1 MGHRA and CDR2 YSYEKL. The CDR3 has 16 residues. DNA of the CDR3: TGCGCCAGCAGCCAAGATATTCGACAGGGAATTGGGGAGCAGTACTTC. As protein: CASSQDIRQGIGEQYF.

The CDR3 DNA reads TGCGCCAGCAGTGATCCTCACAGGGGCCAAGATACGCAGTATTTT. It translates to CASSDPHRGQDTQYF. The chain carries TRBV10-2 and TRBJ2-3, with TRBD1 matching over 7 bases. Per the germline V gene, CDR1 is WSHSY and CDR2 is SAAADI. There are 15 residues in the CDR3. Trimming at V came to 3 bases and at J to 5 bases, leaving 8 bases not matched to a gene.

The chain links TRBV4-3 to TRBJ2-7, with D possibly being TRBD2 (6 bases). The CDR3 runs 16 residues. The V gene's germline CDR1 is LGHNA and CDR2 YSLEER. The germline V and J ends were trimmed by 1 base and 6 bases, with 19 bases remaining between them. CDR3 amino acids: CASSQVWRGTNTEQYF. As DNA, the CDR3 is TGCGCCAGCAGCCAAGTTTGGAGGGGCACAAACACCGAGCAGTACTTC.

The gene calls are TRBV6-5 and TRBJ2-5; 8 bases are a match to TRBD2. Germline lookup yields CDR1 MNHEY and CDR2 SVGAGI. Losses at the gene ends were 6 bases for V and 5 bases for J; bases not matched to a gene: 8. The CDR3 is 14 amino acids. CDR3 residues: CASSRSGGRETQYF. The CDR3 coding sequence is TGTGCCAGCAGCCGATCGGGGGGGCGGGAGACCCAGTACTTC.

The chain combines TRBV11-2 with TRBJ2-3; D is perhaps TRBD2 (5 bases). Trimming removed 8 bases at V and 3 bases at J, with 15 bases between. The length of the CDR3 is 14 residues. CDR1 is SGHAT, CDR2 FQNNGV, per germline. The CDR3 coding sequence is TGTGCCAGCGAGCTTATCGGGGAAACAGATACGCAGTATTTT. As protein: CASELIGETDTQYF. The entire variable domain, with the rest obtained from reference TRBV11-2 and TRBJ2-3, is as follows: EAGVAQSPRYKIIEKRQSVAFWCNPISGHATLYWYQQILGQGPKLLIQFQNNGVVDDSQLPKDRFSAERLKGVDSTLKIQPAKLEDSAVYLCASELIGETDTQYFGPGTRLTVL.

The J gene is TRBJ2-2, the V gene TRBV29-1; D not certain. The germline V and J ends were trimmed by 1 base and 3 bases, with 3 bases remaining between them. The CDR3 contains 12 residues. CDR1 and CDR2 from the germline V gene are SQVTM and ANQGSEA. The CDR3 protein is CSVEGHTGELFF. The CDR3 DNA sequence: TGCAGCGTTGAAGGGCACACCGGGGAGCTGTTTTTT.